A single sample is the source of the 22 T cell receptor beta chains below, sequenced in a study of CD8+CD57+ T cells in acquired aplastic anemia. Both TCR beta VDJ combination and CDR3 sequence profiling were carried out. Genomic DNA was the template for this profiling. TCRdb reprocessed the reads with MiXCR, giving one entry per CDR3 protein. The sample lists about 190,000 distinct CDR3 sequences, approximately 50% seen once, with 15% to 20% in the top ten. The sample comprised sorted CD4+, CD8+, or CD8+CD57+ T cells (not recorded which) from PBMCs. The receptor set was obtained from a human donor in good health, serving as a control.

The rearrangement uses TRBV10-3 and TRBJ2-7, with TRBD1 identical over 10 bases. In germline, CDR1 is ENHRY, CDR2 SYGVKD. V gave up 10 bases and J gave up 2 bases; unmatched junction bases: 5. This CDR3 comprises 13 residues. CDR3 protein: CATSGQGTYEQYF. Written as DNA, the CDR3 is TGTGCCACCTCGGGACAGGGGACCTACGAGCAGTACTTC.

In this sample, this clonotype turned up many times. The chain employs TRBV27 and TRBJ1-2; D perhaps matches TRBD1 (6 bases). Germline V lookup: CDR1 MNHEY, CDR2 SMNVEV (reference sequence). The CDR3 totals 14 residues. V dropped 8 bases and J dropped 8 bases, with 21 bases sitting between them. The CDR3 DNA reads TGTGCCAGCGGTACACAGGGAATAAGTTTGGGCTACACCTTC. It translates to CASGTQGISLGYTF.

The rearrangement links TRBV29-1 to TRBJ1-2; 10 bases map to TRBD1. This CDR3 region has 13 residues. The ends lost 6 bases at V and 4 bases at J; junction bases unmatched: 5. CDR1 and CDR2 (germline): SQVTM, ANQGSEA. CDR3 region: CSVGQGESYGYTF. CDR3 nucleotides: TGCAGCGTAGGACAGGGGGAAAGCTATGGCTACACCTTC.

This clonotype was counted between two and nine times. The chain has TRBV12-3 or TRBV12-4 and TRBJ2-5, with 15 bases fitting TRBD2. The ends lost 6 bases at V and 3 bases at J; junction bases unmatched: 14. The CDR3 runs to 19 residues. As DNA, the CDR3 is TGTGCCAGCAGCGCCCTCACCGGGACTAGCGGGGGGTTGGAAGAGACCCAGTACTTC. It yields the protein CASSALTGTSGGLEETQYF.

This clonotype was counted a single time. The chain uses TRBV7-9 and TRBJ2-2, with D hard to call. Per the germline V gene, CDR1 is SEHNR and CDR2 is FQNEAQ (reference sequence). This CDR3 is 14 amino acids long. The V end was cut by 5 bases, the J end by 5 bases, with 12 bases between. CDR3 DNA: TGTGCCAGCAGCCCCCCGCTGAATACCGGGGAGCTGTTTTTT. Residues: CASSPPLNTGELFF.

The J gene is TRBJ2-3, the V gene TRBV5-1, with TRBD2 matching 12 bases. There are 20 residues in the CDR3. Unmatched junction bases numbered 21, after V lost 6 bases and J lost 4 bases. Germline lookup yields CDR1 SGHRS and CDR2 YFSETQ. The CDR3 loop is CASTNQKTSGGISRSDTQYF. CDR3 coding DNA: TGCGCCAGCACCAACCAAAAAACTAGCGGGGGGATTAGTAGGTCAGATACGCAGTATTTT.

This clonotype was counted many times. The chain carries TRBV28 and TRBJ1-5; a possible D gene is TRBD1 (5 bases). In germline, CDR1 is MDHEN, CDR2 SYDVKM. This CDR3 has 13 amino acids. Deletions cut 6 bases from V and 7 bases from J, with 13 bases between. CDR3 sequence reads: CASRQGGRQPQHF. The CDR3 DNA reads TGTGCCAGCAGGCAGGGTGGGAGGCAGCCCCAGCATTTT. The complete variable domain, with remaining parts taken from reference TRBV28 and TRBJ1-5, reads DVKVTQSSRYLVKRTGEKVFLECVQDMDHENMFWYRQDPGLGLRLIYFSYDVKMKEKGDIPEGYSVSREKKERFSLILESASTNQTSMYLCASRQGGRQPQHFGDGTRLSIL.

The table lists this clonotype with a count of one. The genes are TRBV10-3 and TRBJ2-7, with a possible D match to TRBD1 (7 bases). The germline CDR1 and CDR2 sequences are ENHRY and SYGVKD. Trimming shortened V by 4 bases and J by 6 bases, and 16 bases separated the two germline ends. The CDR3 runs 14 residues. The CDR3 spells CAISAAAGGGEQYF. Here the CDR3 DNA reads TGTGCCATCAGTGCCGCCGCAGGGGGAGGCGAGCAGTACTTC.

For the CDR3, the DNA is TGTGCCAGTAGTATAGAGTCGACAGGGGGGGAAAAACTGTTTTTT. Residues: CASSIESTGGEKLFF. This chain joins TRBV19 and TRBJ1-4, with 9 positions matching TRBD1. Trimming removed 0 bases from V and 8 bases from J; junction bases left unmatched: 4. CDR1 and CDR2 from the germline V gene are LNHDA and SQIVND (reference sequence). The CDR3 is made up of 15 amino acids.

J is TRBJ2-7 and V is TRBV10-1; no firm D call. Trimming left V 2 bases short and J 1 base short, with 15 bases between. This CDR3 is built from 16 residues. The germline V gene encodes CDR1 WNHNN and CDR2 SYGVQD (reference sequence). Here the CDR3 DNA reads TGCGCCAGCAGTGAGGGACCTCGGACGGTGTCCTACGAGCAGTACTTC. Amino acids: CASSEGPRTVSYEQYF.

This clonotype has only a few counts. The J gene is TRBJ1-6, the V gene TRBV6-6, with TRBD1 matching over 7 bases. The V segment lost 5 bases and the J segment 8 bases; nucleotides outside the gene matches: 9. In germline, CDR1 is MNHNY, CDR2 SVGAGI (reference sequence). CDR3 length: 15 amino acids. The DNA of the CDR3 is TGTGCCAGCAGTAACCTTGACAGGGATTATTCACCCCTCCACTTT. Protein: CASSNLDRDYSPLHF.

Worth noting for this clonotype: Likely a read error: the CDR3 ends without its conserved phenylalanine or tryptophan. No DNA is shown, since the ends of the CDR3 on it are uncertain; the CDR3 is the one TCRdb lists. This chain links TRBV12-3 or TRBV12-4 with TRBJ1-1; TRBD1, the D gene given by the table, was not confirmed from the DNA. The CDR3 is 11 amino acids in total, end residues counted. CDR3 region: CASSPRTGRNS.

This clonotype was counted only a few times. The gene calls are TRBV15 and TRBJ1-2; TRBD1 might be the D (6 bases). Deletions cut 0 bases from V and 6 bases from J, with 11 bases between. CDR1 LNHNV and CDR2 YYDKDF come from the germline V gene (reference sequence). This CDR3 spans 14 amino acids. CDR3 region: CATSRDKGGHGYTF. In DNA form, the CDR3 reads TGTGCCACCAGCAGAGATAAGGGGGGCCATGGCTACACCTTC. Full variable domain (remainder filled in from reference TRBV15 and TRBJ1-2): DAMVIQNPRYQVTQFGKPVTLSCSQTLNHNVMYWYQQKSSQAPKLLFHYYDKDFNNEADTPDNFQSRRPNTSFCFLDIRSPGLGDTAMYLCATSRDKGGHGYTFGSGTRLTVV.

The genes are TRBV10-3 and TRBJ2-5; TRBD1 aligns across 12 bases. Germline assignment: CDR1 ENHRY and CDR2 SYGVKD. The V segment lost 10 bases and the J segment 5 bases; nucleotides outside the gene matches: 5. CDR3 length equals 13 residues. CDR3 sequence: CASTGTGGETQYF. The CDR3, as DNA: TGTGCCAGCACCGGGACAGGGGGCGAGACCCAGTACTTC.

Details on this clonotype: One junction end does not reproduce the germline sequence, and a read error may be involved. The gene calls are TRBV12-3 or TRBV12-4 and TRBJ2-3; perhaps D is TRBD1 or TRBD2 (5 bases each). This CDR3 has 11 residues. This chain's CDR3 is CASRGTGTQYF. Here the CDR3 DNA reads TGTGCCAGCCGGGGCACAGGTACGCAGTATTTT.

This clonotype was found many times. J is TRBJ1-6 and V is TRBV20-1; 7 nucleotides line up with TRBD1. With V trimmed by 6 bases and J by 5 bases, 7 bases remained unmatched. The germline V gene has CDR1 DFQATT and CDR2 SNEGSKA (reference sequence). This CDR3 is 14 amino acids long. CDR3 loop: CSARRDSNNSPLHF. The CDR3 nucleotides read TGCAGTGCAAGACGGGACAGTAATAATTCACCCCTCCACTTT.

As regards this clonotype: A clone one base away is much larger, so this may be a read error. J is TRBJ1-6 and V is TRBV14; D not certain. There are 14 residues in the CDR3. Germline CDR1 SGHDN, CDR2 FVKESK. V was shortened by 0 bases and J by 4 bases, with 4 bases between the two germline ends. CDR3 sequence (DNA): TGTGCCAGCAGCCAAGAGAGATATAATTCACCCCTCCACTTT. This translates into CASSQERYNSPLHF.

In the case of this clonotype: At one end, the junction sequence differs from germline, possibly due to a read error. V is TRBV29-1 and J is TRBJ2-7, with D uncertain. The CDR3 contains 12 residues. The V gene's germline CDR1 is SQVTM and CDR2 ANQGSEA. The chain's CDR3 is CGVLMRTYERYF. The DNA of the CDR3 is TGCGGCGTTCTTATGAGAACCTACGAGCGGTACTTC.

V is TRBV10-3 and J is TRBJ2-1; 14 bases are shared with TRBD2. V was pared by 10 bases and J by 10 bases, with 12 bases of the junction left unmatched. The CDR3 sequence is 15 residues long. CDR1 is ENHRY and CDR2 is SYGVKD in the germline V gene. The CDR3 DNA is TGTGCCAGCAGGTTCCCGACTAGCGGGGGGGGGGAGCAGTTCTTC. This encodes CASRFPTSGGGEQFF.

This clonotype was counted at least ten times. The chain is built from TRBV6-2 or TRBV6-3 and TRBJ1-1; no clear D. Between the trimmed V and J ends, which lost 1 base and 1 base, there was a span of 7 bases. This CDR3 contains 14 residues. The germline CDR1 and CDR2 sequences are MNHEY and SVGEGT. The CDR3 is CASSYFGSNTEAFF. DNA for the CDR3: TGTGCCAGCAGTTACTTTGGATCGAACACTGAAGCTTTCTTT.

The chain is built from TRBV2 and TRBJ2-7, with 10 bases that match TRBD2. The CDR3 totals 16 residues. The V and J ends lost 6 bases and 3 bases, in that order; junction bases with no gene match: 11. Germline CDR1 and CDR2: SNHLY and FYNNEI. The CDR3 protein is CASSELSGLANYEQYF. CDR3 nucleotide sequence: TGTGCCAGCAGCGAACTCTCGGGACTAGCGAACTACGAGCAGTACTTC. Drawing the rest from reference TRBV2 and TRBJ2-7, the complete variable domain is EPEVTQTPSHQVTQMGQEVILRCVPISNHLYFYWYRQILGQKVEFLVSFYNNEISEKSEIFDDQFSVERPDGSNFTLKIRSTKLEDSAMYFCASSELSGLANYEQYFGPGTRLTVT.

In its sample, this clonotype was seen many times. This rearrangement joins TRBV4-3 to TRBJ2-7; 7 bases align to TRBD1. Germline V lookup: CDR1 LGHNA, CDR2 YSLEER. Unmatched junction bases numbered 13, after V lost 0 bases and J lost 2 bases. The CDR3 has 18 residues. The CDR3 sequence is CASSQDSPRTGSTYEQYF. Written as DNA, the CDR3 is TGCGCCAGCAGCCAAGACTCCCCACGGACAGGTTCGACCTACGAGCAGTACTTC.